These T cell receptor beta chains were read from a single sample in a study of blood T cell repertoires in COVID-19. The table came from immunoSEQ multiplex PCR; TCRdb's copy has only in-frame clones and leaves some out. The table shows fewer than 150,000 clones, with approximately 86% occurring only once. Sequenced material: peripheral blood. These receptors were obtained from a woman in her 50s who had recovered from COVID-19. CDR3s include the opening cysteine and the closing phenylalanine or tryptophan. The D gene is left open where the match is weak. Part of the rows lack a size; the others show once, few, many or a class for expanded clones.

>NA|TRBJ2-2|NA|TRBV28
CASSLAGTNTGELFF
TGTGCCAGCAGTTTGGCAGGAACGAACACCGGGGAGCTGTTTTTT
>NA|TRBJ2-1|NA|TRBV7-3
CASSLANEQFF
TGTGCCAGCAGCCTAGCAAATGAGCAGTTCTTC
>TRBD1|TRBJ2-7|NA|TRBV18
CASSEITGGNYEQYF
TGTGCCAGCTCAGAGATCACAGGGGGAAACTACGAGCAGTACTTC
>NA|TRBJ2-1|NA|TRBV10-1
CASSRQGSYNEQFF
TGCGCCAGCAGTCGACAAGGCTCCTACAATGAGCAGTTCTTC
>TRBD2|TRBJ2-3|NA|TRBV28
CASIRGEKDTQYF
TGTGCCAGCATCCGGGGGGAAAAGGATACGCAGTATTTT
>NA|TRBJ1-1|NA|TRBV9
CASSVTPGGRDTEAFF
TGTGCCAGCAGCGTAACCCCGGGGGGCCGGGACACTGAAGCTTTCTTT
>NA|TRBJ1-4|NA|TRBV30
CAWSAGLMEKLFF
TGTGCCTGGAGCGCGGGGTTGATGGAAAAACTGTTTTTT
>TRBD2|TRBJ2-1|NA|TRBV2
CASSDLSSGGLWSYNEQFF
TGTGCCAGCAGTGATCTTTCAAGCGGGGGGCTTTGGTCCTACAATGAGCAGTTCTTC
>NA|TRBJ2-1|NA|TRBV5-1
CASSFGGLGNNEQFF
TGCGCCAGCAGCTTCGGGGGGCTGGGGAACAATGAGCAGTTCTTC
>NA|TRBJ2-7|NA|TRBV15
CATSKRGTGSYEQYF
TGTGCCACCAGCAAACGGGGTACGGGCTCCTACGAGCAGTACTTC
>NA|TRBJ2-3|few|TRBV6-6
CASSYSGTLSTDTQYF
TGTGCCAGCAGTTACTCAGGGACACTAAGCACAGATACGCAGTATTTT
>TRBD2|TRBJ2-1|NA|TRBV6-2/TRBV6-3
CASSPRLAGAQNEQFF
TGTGCCAGCAGTCCCAGACTAGCGGGGGCACAGAATGAGCAGTTCTTC